The T cell receptor beta chain under discussion was sequenced for a study of T cell changes during pregnancy in multiple sclerosis (dated by TCRdb to between 2018 and 2021). Study-wide context: The study examined how the T cell repertoire changed over the course of pregnancy in women with multiple sclerosis.

Reading the germline V gene (reference sequence) gives CDR1 MNHEY and CDR2 SMNVEV. Inclusive of the bounding cysteine and phenylalanine, the CDR3 is 15 residues long. The retained sequence is limited to the CDR3, 45 bases, with the frame set at the first base. V loses 2 bases at its end and J loses 0 bases; junction bases beyond the gene matches: 4. Worth noting for this clone: The specificity of this receptor is unknown. Per-base quality was not reported, and no clone a single base away is much larger than it.

Library preparation used the immunoSEQ multiplex PCR assay. Drawn from immuneACCESS, this table holds only the in-frame rearrangements with V and J called that TCRdb kept. Clones are partly lost; checked studies trace under half to an unresolved V gene and leave the rest unexplained. In all, the sample holds tens of thousands of clones, and more than 85% of those were seen once. The biggest ten clones account for 1.5% of the sample. This receptor was identified in a female donor with multiple sclerosis, enrolled in a pregnancy study. The chain joins TRBV27 to TRBJ2-7; 7 junctional bases match TRBD1. Sequences were derived from peripheral blood, sampled in the first trimester of pregnancy. The DNA is as follows: TGTGCCAGCAGTTTAGGACAGGTGACCTCCTACGAGCAGTACTTC. Protein translation: CASSLGQVTSYEQYF.